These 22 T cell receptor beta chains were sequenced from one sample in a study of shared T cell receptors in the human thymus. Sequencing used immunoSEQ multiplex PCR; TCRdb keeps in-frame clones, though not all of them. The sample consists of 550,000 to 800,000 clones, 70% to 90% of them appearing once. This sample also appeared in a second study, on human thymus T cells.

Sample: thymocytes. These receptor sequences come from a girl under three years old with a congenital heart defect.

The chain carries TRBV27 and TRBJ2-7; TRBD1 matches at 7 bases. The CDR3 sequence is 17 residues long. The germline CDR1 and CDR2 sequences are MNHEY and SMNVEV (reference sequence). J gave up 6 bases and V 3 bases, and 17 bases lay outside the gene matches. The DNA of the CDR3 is TGTGCCAGCAGTTTGGACAGGACCAAGCTTAAAAGGGGCGAGCAGTACTTC. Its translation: CASSLDRTKLKRGEQYF.

The CDR3 loop is CAWPSGNTIYF. The CDR3 DNA reads TGTGCCTGGCCCTCGGGAAACACCATATATTTT. V usage is TRBV30 and J usage is TRBJ1-3; D uncertain. V was pared by 5 bases and J by 4 bases, with 6 bases between. The germline gives CDR1 GTSNPN, CDR2 SVGIG (reference sequence). This CDR3 comprises 11 residues.

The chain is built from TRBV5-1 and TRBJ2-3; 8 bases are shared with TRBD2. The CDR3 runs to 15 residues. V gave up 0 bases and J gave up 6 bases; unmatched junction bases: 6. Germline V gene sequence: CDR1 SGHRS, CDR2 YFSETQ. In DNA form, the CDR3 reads TGCGCCAGCAGCTTGGCTAGCGGGCCGGTGGATACGCAGTATTTT. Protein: CASSLASGPVDTQYF.

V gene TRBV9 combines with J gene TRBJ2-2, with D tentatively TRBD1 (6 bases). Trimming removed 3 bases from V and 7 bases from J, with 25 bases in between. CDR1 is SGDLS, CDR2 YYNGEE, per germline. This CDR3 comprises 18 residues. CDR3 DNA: TGTGCCAGCAGCGCACATAACACAGGGATCGGTAGGAACGGGGAGCTGTTTTTT. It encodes CASSAHNTGIGRNGELFF. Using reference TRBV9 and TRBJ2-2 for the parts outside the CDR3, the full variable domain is DSGVTQTPKHLITATGQRVTLRCSPRSGDLSVYWYQQSLDQGLQFLIQYYNGEERAKGNILERFSAQQFPDLHSELNLSSLELGDSALYFCASSAHNTGIGRNGELFFGEGSRLTVL.

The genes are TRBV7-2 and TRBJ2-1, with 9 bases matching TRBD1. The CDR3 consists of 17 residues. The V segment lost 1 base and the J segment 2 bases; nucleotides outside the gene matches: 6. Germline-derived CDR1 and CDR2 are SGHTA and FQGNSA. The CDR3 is CASSLGAGQGTYNEQFF. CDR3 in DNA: TGTGCCAGCAGCTTAGGGGCAGGACAGGGGACCTACAATGAGCAGTTCTTC.

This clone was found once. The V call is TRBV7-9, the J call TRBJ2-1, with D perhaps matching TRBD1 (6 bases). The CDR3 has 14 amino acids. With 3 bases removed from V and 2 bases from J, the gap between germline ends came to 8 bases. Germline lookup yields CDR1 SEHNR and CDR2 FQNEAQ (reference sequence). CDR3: CASSFGGPYNEQFF. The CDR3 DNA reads TGTGCCAGCAGCTTTGGGGGCCCCTACAATGAGCAGTTCTTC.

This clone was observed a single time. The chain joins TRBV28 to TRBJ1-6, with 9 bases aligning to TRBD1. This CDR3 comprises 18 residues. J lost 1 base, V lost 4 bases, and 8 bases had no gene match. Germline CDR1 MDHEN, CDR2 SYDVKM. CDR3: CASSSKHGTGSYNSPLHF. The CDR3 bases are TGTGCCAGCAGTTCGAAACACGGGACAGGGTCCTATAATTCACCCCTCCACTTT.

In DNA, the CDR3 is TGCGCCAGCCCTATTCGTCTGTCTGGGGCCAACGTCCTGACTTTC. Amino acids: CASPIRLSGANVLTF. The J gene is TRBJ2-6, the V gene TRBV10-2; D call uncertain. Germline V gives CDR1 WSHSY, CDR2 SAAADI. The CDR3 extends over 15 amino acids. V shed 8 bases and J shed 1 base, with 12 bases lying between them.

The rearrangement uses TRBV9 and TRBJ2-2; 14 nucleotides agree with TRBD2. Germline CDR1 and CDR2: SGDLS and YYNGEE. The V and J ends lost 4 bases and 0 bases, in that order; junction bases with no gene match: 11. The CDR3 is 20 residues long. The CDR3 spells CASSFRLAGGPRSNTGELFF. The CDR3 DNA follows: TGTGCCAGCAGCTTCAGACTAGCGGGGGGGCCGAGGTCGAACACCGGGGAGCTGTTTTTT.

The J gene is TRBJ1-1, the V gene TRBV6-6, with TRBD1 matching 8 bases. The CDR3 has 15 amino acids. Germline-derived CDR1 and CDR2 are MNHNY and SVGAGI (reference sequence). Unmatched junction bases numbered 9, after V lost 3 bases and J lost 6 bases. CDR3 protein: CASSYLGQGASEAFF. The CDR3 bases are TGTGCCAGCAGTTATTTGGGGCAGGGGGCTTCTGAAGCTTTCTTT.

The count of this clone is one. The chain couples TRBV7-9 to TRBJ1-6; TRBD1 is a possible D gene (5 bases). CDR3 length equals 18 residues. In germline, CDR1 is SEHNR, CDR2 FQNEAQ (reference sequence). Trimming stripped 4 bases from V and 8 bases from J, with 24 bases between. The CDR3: CASSSYPKIQGGYSPLHF. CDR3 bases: TGTGCCAGCAGCTCGTACCCGAAGATCCAGGGTGGGTATTCACCCCTCCACTTT.

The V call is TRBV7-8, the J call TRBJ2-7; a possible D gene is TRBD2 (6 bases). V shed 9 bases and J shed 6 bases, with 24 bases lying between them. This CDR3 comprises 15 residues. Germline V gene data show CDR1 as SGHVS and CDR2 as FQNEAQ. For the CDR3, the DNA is TGTGCCAGTCACTTTGGGGGGACGGATCCCTTCGAGCAGTACTTC. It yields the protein CASHFGGTDPFEQYF.

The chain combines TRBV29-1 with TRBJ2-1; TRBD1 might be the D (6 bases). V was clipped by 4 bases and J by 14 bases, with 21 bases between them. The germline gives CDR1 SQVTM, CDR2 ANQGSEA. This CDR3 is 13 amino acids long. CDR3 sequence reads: CSVGDKRRQGEFF. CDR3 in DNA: TGCAGCGTTGGGGACAAACGACGCCAAGGGGAGTTCTTC.

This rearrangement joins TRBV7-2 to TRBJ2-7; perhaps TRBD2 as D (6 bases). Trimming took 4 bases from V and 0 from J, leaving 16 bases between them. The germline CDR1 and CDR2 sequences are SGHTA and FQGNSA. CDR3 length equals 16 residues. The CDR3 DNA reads TGTGCCAGCAGCTCCCATAGCGGTATTGCCTCCTACGAGCAGTACTTC. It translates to CASSSHSGIASYEQYF.

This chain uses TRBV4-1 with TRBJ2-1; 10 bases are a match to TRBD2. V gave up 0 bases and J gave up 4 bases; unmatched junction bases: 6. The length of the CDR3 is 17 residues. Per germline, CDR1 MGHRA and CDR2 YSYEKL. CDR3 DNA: TGCGCCAGCAGCCAAGAGGTAGGACTAGCGGCATACAATGAGCAGTTCTTC. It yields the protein CASSQEVGLAAYNEQFF.

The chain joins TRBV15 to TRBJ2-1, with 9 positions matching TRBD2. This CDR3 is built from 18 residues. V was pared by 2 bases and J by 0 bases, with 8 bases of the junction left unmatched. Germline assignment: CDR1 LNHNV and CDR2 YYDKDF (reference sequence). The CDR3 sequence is CATSRHPRLAVSYNEQFF. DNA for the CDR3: TGTGCCACCAGCAGACACCCCCGACTAGCGGTCTCCTACAATGAGCAGTTCTTC. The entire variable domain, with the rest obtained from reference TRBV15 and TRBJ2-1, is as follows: DAMVIQNPRYQVTQFGKPVTLSCSQTLNHNVMYWYQQKSSQAPKLLFHYYDKDFNNEADTPDNFQSRRPNTSFCFLDIRSPGLGDTAMYLCATSRHPRLAVSYNEQFFGPGTRLTVL.

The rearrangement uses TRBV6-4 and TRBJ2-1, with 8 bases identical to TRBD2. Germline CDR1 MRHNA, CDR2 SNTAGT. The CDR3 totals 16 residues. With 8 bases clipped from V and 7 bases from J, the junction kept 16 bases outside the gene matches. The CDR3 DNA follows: TGTGCCAGCTGGACCCTGGGACTAGTCATTGGAAATGAGCAGTTCTTC. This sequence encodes CASWTLGLVIGNEQFF.

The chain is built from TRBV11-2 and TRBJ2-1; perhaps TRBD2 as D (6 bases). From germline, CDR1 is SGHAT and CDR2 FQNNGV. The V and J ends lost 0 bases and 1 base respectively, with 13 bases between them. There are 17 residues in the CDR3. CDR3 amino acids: CASSLELEGSSYNEQFF. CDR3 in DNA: TGTGCCAGCAGCTTAGAATTGGAGGGCTCTTCCTACAATGAGCAGTTCTTC. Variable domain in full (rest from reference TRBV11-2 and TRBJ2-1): EAGVAQSPRYKIIEKRQSVAFWCNPISGHATLYWYQQILGQGPKLLIQFQNNGVVDDSQLPKDRFSAERLKGVDSTLKIQPAKLEDSAVYLCASSLELEGSSYNEQFFGPGTRLTVL.

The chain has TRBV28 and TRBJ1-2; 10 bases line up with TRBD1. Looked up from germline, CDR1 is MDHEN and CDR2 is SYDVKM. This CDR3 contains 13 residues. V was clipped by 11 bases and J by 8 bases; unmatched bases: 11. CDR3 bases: TGTGCCGAAGCCCAGACAGGGGGCGGCGGCTACACCTTC. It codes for CAEAQTGGGGYTF.

The CDR3 reads CASSVGTSGGAIQETQYF. The CDR3 DNA is TGTGCCAGCAGCGTCGGGACTAGCGGGGGAGCAATACAAGAGACCCAGTACTTC. V usage is TRBV9 and J usage is TRBJ2-5; 14 bases align to TRBD2. With 2 bases clipped from V and 2 bases from J, the junction kept 8 bases outside the gene matches. CDR1 is SGDLS and CDR2 is YYNGEE in the germline V gene. CDR3 size: 18 residues.

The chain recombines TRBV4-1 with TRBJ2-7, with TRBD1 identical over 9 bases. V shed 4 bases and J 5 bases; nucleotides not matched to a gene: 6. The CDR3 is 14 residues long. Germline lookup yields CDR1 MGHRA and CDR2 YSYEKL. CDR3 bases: TGCGCCAGCAGCCTCGGGACAGGGTCCAACGAGCAGTACTTC. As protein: CASSLGTGSNEQYF.

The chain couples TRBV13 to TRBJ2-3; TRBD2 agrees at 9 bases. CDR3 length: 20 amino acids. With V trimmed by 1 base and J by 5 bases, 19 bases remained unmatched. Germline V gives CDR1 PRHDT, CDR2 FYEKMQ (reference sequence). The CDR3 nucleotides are TGTGCCAGCAGCTTAGACCAAAGATACAGCGGGGGGAACACAATAGATACGCAGTATTTT. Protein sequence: CASSLDQRYSGGNTIDTQYF.